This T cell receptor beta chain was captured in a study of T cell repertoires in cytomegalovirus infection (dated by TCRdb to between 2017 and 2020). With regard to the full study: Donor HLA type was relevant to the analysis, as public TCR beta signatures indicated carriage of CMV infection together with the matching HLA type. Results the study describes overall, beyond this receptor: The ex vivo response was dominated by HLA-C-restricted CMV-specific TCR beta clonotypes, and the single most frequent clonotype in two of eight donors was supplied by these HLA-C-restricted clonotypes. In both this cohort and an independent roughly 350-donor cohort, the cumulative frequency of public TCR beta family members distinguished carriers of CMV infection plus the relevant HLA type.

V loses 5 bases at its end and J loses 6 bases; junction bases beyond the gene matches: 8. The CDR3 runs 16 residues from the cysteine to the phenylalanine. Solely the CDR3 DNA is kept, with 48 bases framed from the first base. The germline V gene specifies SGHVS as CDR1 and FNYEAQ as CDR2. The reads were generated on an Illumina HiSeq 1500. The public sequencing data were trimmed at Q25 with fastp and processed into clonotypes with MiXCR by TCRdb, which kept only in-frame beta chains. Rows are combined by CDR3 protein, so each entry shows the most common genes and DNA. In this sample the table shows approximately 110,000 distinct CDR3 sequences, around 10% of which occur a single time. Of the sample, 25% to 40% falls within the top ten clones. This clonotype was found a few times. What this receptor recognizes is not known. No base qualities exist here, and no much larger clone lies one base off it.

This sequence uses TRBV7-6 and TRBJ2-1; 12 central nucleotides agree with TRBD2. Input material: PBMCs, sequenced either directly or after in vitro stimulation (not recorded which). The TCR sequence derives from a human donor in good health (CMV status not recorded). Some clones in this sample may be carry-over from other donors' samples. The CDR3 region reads CASSLSTSGSLNEQFF. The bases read TGTGCCAGCAGCCTCTCGACTAGCGGGAGCCTCAATGAGCAGTTCTTC.